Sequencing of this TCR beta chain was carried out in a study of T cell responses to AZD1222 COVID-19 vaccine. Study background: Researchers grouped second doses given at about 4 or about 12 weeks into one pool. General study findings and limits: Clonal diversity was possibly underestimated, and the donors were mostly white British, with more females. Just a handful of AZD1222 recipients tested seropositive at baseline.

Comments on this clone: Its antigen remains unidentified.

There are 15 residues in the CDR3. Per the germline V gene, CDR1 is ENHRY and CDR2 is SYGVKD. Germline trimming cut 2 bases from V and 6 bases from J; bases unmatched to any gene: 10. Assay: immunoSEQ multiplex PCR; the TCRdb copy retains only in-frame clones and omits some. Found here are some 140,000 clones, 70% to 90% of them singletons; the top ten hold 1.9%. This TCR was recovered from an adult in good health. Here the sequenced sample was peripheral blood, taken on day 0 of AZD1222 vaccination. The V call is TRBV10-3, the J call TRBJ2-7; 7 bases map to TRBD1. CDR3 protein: CAISETTGRFGEQYF. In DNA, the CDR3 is TGTGCCATCAGTGAGACGACAGGGCGATTCGGCGAGCAGTACTTC.